This T cell receptor beta chain was observed in a study of cytomegalovirus exposure and HLA in healthy donors. The study's findings and limits: Researchers left out some V segments, among them TRBV6-2 and TRBV6-3, as indistinguishable.

A remark on this clone: Its antigen is not identified.

PCR amplification relied on 60 Vbeta primers (plus 13 Jbeta primers). The method was immunoSEQ multiplex PCR; TCRdb's version includes in-frame clones alone and lacks a portion of them. The sample lists fewer than 75,000 clones, about 81% seen once, with approximately 13% in the top ten. CDR1 is GTSNPN and CDR2 is SVGIG in the germline V gene (reference sequence). The CDR3 has 14 residues. The V gene lost 2 bases and the J gene lost 2 bases, with 11 bases spanning the gap. The V call is TRBV30, the J call TRBJ2-3; D may be TRBD2 (6 bases). The source material was PBMCs. This sequence originates from a man between 70 and 80 years old in good health and CMV-seronegative. CDR3 region: CAWSPIAVTDTQYF. The CDR3 DNA is TGTGCCTGGAGTCCGATAGCGGTCACAGATACGCAGTATTTT.